These 8 T cell receptor beta chains share one sample of origin, sequenced in a study of glioma-infiltrating T cells after dendritic cell vaccination. Clones were read by immunoSEQ multiplex PCR, and TCRdb kept only the in-frame ones, dropping some. This table has under 100,000 clones, 70% to 90% appearing once. This specimen was blood, taken before dendritic cell vaccination. All receptors derive from a human donor with glioblastoma.

The rearrangement links TRBV30 to TRBJ1-6; D might be TRBD1 (5 bases). Trimming took off 3 bases at V and 9 bases at J, with 15 bases between the two ends. This CDR3 is built from 14 residues. The germline gives CDR1 GTSNPN, CDR2 SVGIG (reference sequence). This chain's CDR3 is CAWRGQGRASPLHF. The CDR3 DNA reads TGTGCCTGGAGAGGGCAGGGCCGCGCTTCACCCCTCCACTTT.

This chain links TRBV6-6 with TRBJ2-7, with D possibly matching TRBD1 (5 bases). CDR1 MNHNY and CDR2 SVGAGI come from the germline V gene (reference sequence). The CDR3 totals 14 residues. V was pared by 6 bases and J by 3 bases, with 15 bases between. CDR3 DNA: TGTGCCAGCAGCGAGAAGGGGCCGAACTACGAGCAGTACTTC. Amino acids: CASSEKGPNYEQYF.

This chain uses TRBV19 with TRBJ1-2, with unresolved D. The germline V and J ends were trimmed by 5 bases and 3 bases, with 10 bases remaining between them. The CDR3 is 13 amino acids. CDR1 LNHDA and CDR2 SQIVND come from the germline V gene (reference sequence). The CDR3 is CASSESGYYGYTF. The CDR3 DNA reads TGTGCCAGTAGTGAGTCAGGTTACTATGGCTACACCTTC.

About this clone: At one end the junction does not follow the germline gene, possibly because of a read error. This CDR3 is also generated by other DNA sequences in the sample. The genes are TRBV19 and TRBJ1-6, with 7 bases matching TRBD1. The CDR3 has 14 residues. CDR1 is LNHDA and CDR2 is SQIVND in the germline V gene (reference sequence). The CDR3 coding sequence is TGTGCCAGTAGAGGAGGGGGCCGTAATTCCCCCCTCCACTTT. Residues: CASRGGGRNSPLHF.

CDR3 protein: CASSYEAANTEAFF. CDR3 coding DNA: TGTGCCAGCAGTTACGAGGCGGCGAACACTGAAGCTTTCTTT. V usage is TRBV6-5 and J usage is TRBJ1-1; no reliable D call. CDR1 is MNHEY, CDR2 SVGAGI, per germline. With 2 bases removed from V and 1 base from J, the gap between germline ends came to 8 bases. This CDR3 spans 14 amino acids.

This clone was seen just once. This chain links TRBV11-1 with TRBJ2-7; D is possibly TRBD2 (5 bases). There are 13 residues in the CDR3. With 3 bases removed from V and 2 bases from J, the gap between germline ends came to 8 bases. Germline CDR1 is SGHAT and CDR2 is FQDESV (reference sequence). CDR3 DNA sequence: TGTGCCAGCAGCTTCGGAGGCCCCTACGAGCAGTACTTC. This encodes CASSFGGPYEQYF. Looking up the rest from reference TRBV11-1 and TRBJ2-7 gives the full variable domain: EAEVAQSPRYKITEKSQAVAFWCDPISGHATLYWYRQILGQGPELLVQFQDESVVDDSQLPKDRFSAERLKGVDSTLKIQPAELGDSAMYLCASSFGGPYEQYFGPGTRLTVT.

This clone appeared a single time. The J gene is TRBJ2-1, the V gene TRBV5-1; 7 positions agree with TRBD1. The V and J ends lost 4 bases and 5 bases, in that order; junction bases with no gene match: 6. Germline CDR1 SGHRS, CDR2 YFSETQ. The CDR3 extends over 14 amino acids. DNA of the CDR3: TGCGCCAGCAGCCGAGGGACAGAAAACAATGAGCAGTTCTTC. Residues: CASSRGTENNEQFF.

The rearrangement uses TRBV9 and TRBJ1-1, with TRBD1 matching 8 bases. V was clipped by 4 bases and J by 1 base; unmatched bases: 3. The CDR3 loop spans 14 amino acids. Germline V lookup: CDR1 SGDLS, CDR2 YYNGEE. CDR3 coding DNA: TGTGCCAGCAGCTTTGGGACAGGGAACACTGAAGCTTTCTTT. It codes for CASSFGTGNTEAFF.